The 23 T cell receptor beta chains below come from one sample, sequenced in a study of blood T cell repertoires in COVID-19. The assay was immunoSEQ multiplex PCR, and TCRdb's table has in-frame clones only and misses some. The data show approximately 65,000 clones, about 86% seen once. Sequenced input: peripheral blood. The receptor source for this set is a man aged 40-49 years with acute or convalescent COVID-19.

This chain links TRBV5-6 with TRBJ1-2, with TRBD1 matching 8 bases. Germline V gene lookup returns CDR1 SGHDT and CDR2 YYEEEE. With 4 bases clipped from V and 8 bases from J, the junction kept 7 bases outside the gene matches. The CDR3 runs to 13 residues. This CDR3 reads CASSLLTGDGYTF. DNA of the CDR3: TGTGCCAGCAGCCTCCTGACAGGGGACGGCTACACCTTC.

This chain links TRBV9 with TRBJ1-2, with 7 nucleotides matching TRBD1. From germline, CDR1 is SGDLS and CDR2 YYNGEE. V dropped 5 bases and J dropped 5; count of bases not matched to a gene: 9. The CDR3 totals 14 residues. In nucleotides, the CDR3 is TGTGCCAGCAGGGGAACTAGCAGGGGGTATGGCTACACCTTC. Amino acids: CASRGTSRGYGYTF.

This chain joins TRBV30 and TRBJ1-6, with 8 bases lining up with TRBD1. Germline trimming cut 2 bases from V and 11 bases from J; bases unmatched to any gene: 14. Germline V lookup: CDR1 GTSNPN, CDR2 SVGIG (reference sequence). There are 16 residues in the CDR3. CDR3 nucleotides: TGTGCCTGGAGTCCCCACCTCACAGGGGGATCAACACCCCTCCACTTT. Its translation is CAWSPHLTGGSTPLHF. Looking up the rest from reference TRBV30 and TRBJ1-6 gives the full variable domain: SQTIHQWPATLVQPVGSPLSLECTVEGTSNPNLYWYRQAAGRGLQLLFYSVGIGQISSEVPQNLSASRPQDRQFILSSKKLLLSDSGFYLCAWSPHLTGGSTPLHFGNGTRLTVT.

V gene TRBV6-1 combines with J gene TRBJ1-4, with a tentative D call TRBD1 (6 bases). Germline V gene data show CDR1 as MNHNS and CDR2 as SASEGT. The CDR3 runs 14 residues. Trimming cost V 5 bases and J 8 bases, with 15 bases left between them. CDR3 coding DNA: TGTGCCAGCAGTCCTCAGGGGAGACAGGAAAAACTGTTTTTT. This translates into CASSPQGRQEKLFF.

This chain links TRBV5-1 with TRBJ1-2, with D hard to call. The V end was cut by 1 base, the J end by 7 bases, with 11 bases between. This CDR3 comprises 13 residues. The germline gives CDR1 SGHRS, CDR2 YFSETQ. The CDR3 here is CASSLRPEGGYTF. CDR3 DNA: TGCGCCAGCAGCTTGCGGCCGGAGGGTGGCTACACCTTC.

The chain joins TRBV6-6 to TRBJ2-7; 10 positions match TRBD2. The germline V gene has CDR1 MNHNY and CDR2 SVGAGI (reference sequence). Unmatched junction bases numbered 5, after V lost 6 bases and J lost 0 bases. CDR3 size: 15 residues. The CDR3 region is CASRPLAGVSYEQYF. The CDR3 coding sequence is TGTGCCAGCAGACCTCTAGCGGGGGTCTCCTACGAGCAGTACTTC.

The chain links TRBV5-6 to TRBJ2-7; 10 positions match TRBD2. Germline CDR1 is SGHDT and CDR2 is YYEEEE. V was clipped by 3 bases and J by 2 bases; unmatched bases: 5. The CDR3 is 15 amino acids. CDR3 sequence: CASSYRTSGPYEQYF. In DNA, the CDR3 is TGTGCCAGCAGCTACCGGACTAGCGGACCCTACGAGCAGTACTTC.

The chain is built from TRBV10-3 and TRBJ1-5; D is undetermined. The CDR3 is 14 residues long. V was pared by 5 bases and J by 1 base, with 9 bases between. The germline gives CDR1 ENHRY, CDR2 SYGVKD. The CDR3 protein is CAISPDTSNQPQHF. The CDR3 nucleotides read TGTGCCATCAGTCCCGACACAAGCAATCAGCCCCAGCATTTT.

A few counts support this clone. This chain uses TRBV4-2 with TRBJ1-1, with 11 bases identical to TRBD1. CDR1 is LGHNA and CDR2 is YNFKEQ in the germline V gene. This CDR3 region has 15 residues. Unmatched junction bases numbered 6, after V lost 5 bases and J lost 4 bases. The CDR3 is CASSSGGQGGTEAFF. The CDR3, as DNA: TGTGCCAGCAGCAGCGGGGGACAGGGGGGCACTGAAGCTTTCTTT.

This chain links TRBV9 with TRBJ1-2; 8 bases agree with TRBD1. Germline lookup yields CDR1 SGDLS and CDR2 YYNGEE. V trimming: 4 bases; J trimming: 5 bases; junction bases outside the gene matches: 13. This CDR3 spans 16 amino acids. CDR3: CASSLTHRDRTYGYTF. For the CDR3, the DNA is TGTGCCAGCAGCCTAACCCACCGGGACAGGACTTATGGCTACACCTTC.

The CDR3 spells CASSIEDRRPYGYTF. CDR3 bases: TGTGCCAGTAGTATCGAGGACAGGCGTCCTTATGGCTACACCTTC. The chain recombines TRBV19 with TRBJ1-2; TRBD1 matches 7 bases. Germline loops: CDR1 LNHDA, CDR2 SQIVND (reference sequence). Trimming removed 3 bases from V and 5 bases from J; junction bases left unmatched: 9. The CDR3 totals 15 residues.

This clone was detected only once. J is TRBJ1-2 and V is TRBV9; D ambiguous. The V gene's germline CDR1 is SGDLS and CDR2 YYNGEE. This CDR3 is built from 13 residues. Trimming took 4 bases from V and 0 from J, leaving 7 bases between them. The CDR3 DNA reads TGTGCCAGCAGCCCGCGAGCTAACTATGGCTACACCTTC. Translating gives CASSPRANYGYTF.

The CDR3 DNA sequence: TGTGCCAGCTCGTCGGGACTAGCGGGGGGCTTCCAAGAGACCCAGTACTTC. Amino acid sequence: CASSSGLAGGFQETQYF. The chain employs TRBV18 and TRBJ2-5, with 15 bases matching TRBD2. CDR1 is KGHSH and CDR2 is LQKENI in the germline V gene. The junction had 6 bases not matched to a gene; V was cut back by 6 bases and J by 1 base. The CDR3 loop spans 17 amino acids.

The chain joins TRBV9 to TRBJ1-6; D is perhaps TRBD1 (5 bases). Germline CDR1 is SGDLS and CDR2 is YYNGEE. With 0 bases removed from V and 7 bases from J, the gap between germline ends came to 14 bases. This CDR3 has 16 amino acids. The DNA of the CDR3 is TGTGCCAGCAGCGTAGTTCTCGACAGCGTAAATTCACCCCTCCACTTT. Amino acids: CASSVVLDSVNSPLHF.

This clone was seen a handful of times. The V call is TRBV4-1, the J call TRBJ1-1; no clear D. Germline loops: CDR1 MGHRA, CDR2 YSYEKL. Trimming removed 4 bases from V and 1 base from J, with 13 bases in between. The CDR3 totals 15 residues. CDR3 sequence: CASSPPPGRNTEAFF. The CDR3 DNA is TGCGCCAGCAGCCCCCCCCCGGGGAGGAACACTGAAGCTTTCTTT.

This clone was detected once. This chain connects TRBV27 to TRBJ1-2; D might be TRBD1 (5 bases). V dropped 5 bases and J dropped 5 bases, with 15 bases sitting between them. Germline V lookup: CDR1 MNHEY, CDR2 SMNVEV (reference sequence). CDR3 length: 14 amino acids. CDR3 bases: TGTGCCAGCAGTCCAGGGCCCCCCAATTATGGCTACACCTTC. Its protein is CASSPGPPNYGYTF.

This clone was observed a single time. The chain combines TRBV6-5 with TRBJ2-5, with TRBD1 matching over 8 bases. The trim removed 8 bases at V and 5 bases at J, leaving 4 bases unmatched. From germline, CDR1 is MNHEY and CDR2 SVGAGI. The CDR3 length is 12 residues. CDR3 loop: CASGQGTETQYF. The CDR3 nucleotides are TGTGCCAGCGGACAGGGTACCGAGACCCAGTACTTC.

This chain's CDR3 is CASSPTPAGKTQYF. The CDR3 bases are TGTGCCAGCAGTCCCACACCGGCGGGAAAGACCCAGTACTTC. This chain uses TRBV6-4 with TRBJ2-5; D possibly corresponds to TRBD2 (6 bases). Germline lookup yields CDR1 MRHNA and CDR2 SNTAGT. V was shortened by 5 bases and J by 6 bases, with 16 bases between the two germline ends. CDR3 size: 14 residues.

The CDR3 nucleotides are TGTGCCAGCCGGCGGCCCGGGGTTGACTACACCTTC. It yields the protein CASRRPGVDYTF. The chain recombines TRBV2 with TRBJ1-2; D gene uncertain. CDR1 is SNHLY, CDR2 FYNNEI, per germline. This CDR3 spans 12 amino acids. V was shortened by 8 bases and J by 10 bases, with 17 bases between the two germline ends.

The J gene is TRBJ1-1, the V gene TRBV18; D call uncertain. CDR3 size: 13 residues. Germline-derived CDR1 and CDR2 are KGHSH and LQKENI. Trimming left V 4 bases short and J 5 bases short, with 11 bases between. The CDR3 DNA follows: TGTGCCAGCTCACGTAGTCGGGAGACTGAAGCTTTCTTT. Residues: CASSRSRETEAFF.

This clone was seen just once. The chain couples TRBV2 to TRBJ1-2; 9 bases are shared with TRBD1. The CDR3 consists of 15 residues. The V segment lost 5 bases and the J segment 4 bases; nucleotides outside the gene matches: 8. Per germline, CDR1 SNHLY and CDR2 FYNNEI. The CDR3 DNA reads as TGTGCCAGCAGTTACACCGAGGGACAGGGCTATGGCTACACCTTC. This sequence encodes CASSYTEGQGYGYTF.

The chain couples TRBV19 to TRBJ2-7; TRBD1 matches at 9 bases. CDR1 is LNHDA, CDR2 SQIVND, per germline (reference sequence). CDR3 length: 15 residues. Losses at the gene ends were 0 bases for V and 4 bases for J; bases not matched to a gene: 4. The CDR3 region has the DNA TGTGCCAGTAGTATAGATCTAGGACAGGGGTACGAGCAGTACTTC. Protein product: CASSIDLGQGYEQYF.

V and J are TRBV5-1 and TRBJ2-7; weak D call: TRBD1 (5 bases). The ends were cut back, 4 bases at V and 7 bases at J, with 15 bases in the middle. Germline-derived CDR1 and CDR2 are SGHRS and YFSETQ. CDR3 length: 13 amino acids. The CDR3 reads CASSRATAPEQYF. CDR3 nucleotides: TGCGCCAGCAGCCGCGCGACAGCCCCGGAGCAGTACTTC.